This is a list of T cell receptor beta chains from one sample in a study of T cell responses to AZD1222 COVID-19 vaccine. The repertoire was sequenced with immunoSEQ multiplex PCR; TCRdb's copy has only in-frame clones and lacks some. The data show more than 150,000 clones, nearly 95% seen once. The sequences come from peripheral blood, collected 28 days after the second AZD1222 dose. The receptors originated from an adult who received the AZD1222 COVID-19 vaccine. Each CDR3 is given with its conserved first and last residue. D genes are given only for firm matches. A clone size is listed for some rows: how often the clone was seen (once, few, many), or a class if it is expanded.

CDR3 length	V gene	clone size	J gene	D gene	CDR3 protein	CDR3 DNA
14	TRBV5-4	NA	TRBJ1-2	TRBD1	CASSIGTEIYGYTF	TGTGCCAGCAGTATCGGGACAGAGATCTATGGCTACACCTTC
13	TRBV9	few	TRBJ1-3	NA	CASSAGGGNTIYF	TGTGCCAGCAGCGCTGGGGGCGGAAACACCATATATTTT
16	TRBV9	NA	TRBJ1-2	TRBD1	CASSATRGPPNYGYTF	TGTGCCAGCAGCGCCACCAGGGGGCCCCCTAACTATGGCTACACCTTC
13	TRBV29-1	once	TRBJ1-5	NA	CSVAQSWGQPQHF	TGCAGCGTTGCGCAAAGTTGGGGTCAGCCCCAGCATTTT
14	TRBV2	NA	TRBJ2-3	NA	CARTGADSRDTQYF	TGTGCCAGGACGGGGGCGGACTCCAGGGATACGCAGTATTTT
16	TRBV3-1/TRBV3-2	NA	TRBJ2-5	TRBD1	CASSRQGAGVQETQYF	TGTGCCAGCAGCAGACAGGGGGCGGGGGTCCAAGAGACCCAGTACTTC
14	TRBV19	NA	TRBJ2-2	NA	CASSPSRYTGELFF	TGTGCCAGTAGTCCCTCGAGGTACACCGGGGAGCTGTTTTTT
16	TRBV5-4	NA	TRBJ1-2	TRBD1	CASSLVGTGGRYGYTF	TGTGCCAGCAGCTTGGTAGGGACAGGGGGGCGGTATGGCTACACCTTC
15	TRBV6-2/TRBV6-3	NA	TRBJ1-5	NA	CASSTRGKLNQPQHF	TGTGCCAGCAGTACCCGGGGGAAATTAAATCAGCCCCAGCATTTT
15	TRBV7-3	NA	TRBJ2-1	TRBD2	CASSPSSGGYNEQFF	TGTGCCAGCAGCCCGAGTAGCGGGGGGTACAATGAGCAGTTCTTC
18	TRBV18	NA	TRBJ2-6	TRBD2	CASSPISSGGSGANVLTF	TGTGCCAGCTCACCGATATCTAGCGGGGGTTCTGGGGCCAACGTCCTGACTTTC
14	TRBV6-1	once	TRBJ2-2	NA	CASSEGQGLGELFF	TGTGCCAGCAGTGAAGGGCAGGGTCTCGGGGAGCTGTTTTTT
15	TRBV5-1	NA	TRBJ2-7	NA	CASSLEAGPSYEQYF	TGCGCCAGCAGCTTGGAGGCGGGGCCATCCTACGAGCAGTACTTC
15	TRBV7-2	NA	TRBJ1-6	NA	CASSLVGQINSPLHF	TGTGCCAGCAGCTTAGTCGGACAGATTAATTCACCCCTCCACTTT
16	TRBV2	NA	TRBJ1-4	TRBD1	CASGNRGRVTNEKLFF	TGTGCCAGCGGGAACAGGGGGCGCGTAACTAATGAAAAACTGTTTTTT
13	TRBV11-1	NA	TRBJ2-1	TRBD1	CASSLGTGDEQFF	TGTGCCAGCAGCTTAGGGACAGGGGATGAGCAGTTCTTC
14	TRBV2	NA	TRBJ1-6	TRBD1	CASSQTGRISPLHF	TGTGCCAGCAGCCAGACAGGGCGTATTTCACCCCTCCACTTT
15	TRBV11-2	NA	TRBJ2-2	NA	CASSPQALYTGELFF	TGTGCCAGCAGCCCACAGGCTTTATACACCGGGGAGCTGTTTTTT
13	TRBV7-3	NA	TRBJ2-5	TRBD1	CASSGQGVGTQYF	TGTGCCAGCAGCGGACAGGGGGTCGGGACCCAGTACTTC
17	TRBV19	NA	TRBJ1-5	NA	CASSISRGGWNNQPQHF	TGTGCCAGTAGTATATCGCGTGGGGGGTGGAACAATCAGCCCCAGCATTTT
15	TRBV5-4	NA	TRBJ2-2	NA	CASSPRFEGTGELFF	TGTGCCAGCAGCCCCAGGTTTGAGGGAACCGGGGAGCTGTTTTTT
14	TRBV28	once	TRBJ1-2	TRBD1	CASSLSDRGYGYTF	TGTGCCAGCAGTTTATCGGACAGGGGCTATGGCTACACCTTC
16	TRBV9	once	TRBJ2-1	TRBD2	CASSPARGRRYNEQFF	TGTGCCAGCAGCCCAGCCCGCGGGAGGAGATACAATGAGCAGTTCTTC
15	TRBV19	NA	TRBJ2-1	NA	CASNLGAGSYNEQFF	TGTGCCAGCAACCTAGGGGCGGGATCCTACAATGAGCAGTTCTTC
15	TRBV10-3	NA	TRBJ1-3	NA	CAITAGEYSGNTIYF	TGTGCCATCACGGCAGGGGAGTACTCAGGAAACACCATATATTTT
14	TRBV7-2	NA	TRBJ2-5	NA	CASSFNGEQETQYF	TGTGCCAGCAGCTTTAACGGGGAACAAGAGACCCAGTACTTC
13	TRBV6-5	NA	TRBJ2-5	NA	CASSNQGGETQYF	TGTGCCAGCAGCAATCAGGGTGGGGAGACCCAGTACTTC
14	TRBV6-5	once	TRBJ1-2	NA	CASSYLDGQGGYTF	TGTGCCAGCAGTTACTTGGACGGGCAGGGGGGCTACACCTTC
13	TRBV3-1/TRBV3-2	NA	TRBJ1-2	NA	CASSQLSRGGYTF	TGTGCCAGCAGCCAACTTTCCAGGGGTGGCTACACCTTC
17	TRBV28	NA	TRBJ2-7	NA	CASSPPQGPLSSYEQYF	TGTGCCAGCAGTCCACCTCAGGGGCCTTTAAGCTCCTACGAGCAGTACTTC
18	TRBV5-1	once	TRBJ2-3	TRBD2	CASSLIRDTSGSTDTQYF	TGCGCCAGCAGCTTGATCCGGGATACTAGCGGGAGCACAGATACGCAGTATTTT
15	TRBV29-1	NA	TRBJ2-3	NA	CSVVGGGASEDTQYF	TGCAGCGTTGTTGGAGGGGGGGCGAGTGAAGATACGCAGTATTTT
16	TRBV18	NA	TRBJ2-2	TRBD2	CASSPRSGGNTGELFF	TGTGCCAGCTCACCAAGGAGCGGGGGCAACACCGGGGAGCTGTTTTTT
15	TRBV7-2	NA	TRBJ1-5	TRBD1	CASSFDRAGNQPQHF	TGTGCCAGCAGCTTCGACAGGGCAGGCAATCAGCCCCAGCATTTT
13	TRBV19	few	TRBJ2-3	NA	CASSPMGGDTQYF	TGTGCCAGTAGTCCGATGGGTGGGGATACGCAGTATTTT
13	TRBV18	NA	TRBJ1-2	NA	CASSLYRDYGYTF	TGTGCCAGCTCACTCTATAGGGACTATGGCTACACCTTC
11	TRBV28	once	TRBJ1-2	NA	CATGVPSGYTF	TGTGCCACCGGGGTTCCTTCTGGCTACACCTTC
15	TRBV5-4	NA	TRBJ2-5	TRBD2	CASSLALAGPVTQYF	TGTGCCAGCAGCTTGGCACTAGCGGGGCCTGTGACCCAGTACTTC
14	TRBV4-3	NA	TRBJ1-3	NA	CASSQDFAGNTIYF	TGCGCCAGCAGCCAAGATTTCGCGGGAAACACCATATATTTT